This TCR beta chain was captured in a study of OX40 agonist ivuxolimab in advanced cancers. Assay used: immunoSEQ multiplex PCR; TCRdb lists only in-frame clones, some missing. The sample has 35,000 or so clones; 70% to 85% are singletons. This CDR3 has 12 residues. V lost 3 bases and J 8 bases, leaving 10 bases between the germline ends. Germline assignment: CDR1 MDHEN and CDR2 SYDVKM. The gene calls are TRBV28 and TRBJ1-1; TRBD1 might be the D (6 bases). Specimen: CD4+ or CD8+ T cells sorted from blood, collected in a trial of the OX40 agonist ivuxolimab. The source of this sequence is an adult with an advanced solid tumor such as melanoma, head and neck, liver or kidney cancer. CDR3 in amino acids: CASSLYREEAFF. The CDR3, as DNA: TGTGCCAGCAGTTTGTACAGGGAGGAAGCTTTCTTT. The variable domain in full, completed from reference TRBV28 and TRBJ1-1, reads DVKVTQSSRYLVKRTGEKVFLECVQDMDHENMFWYRQDPGLGLRLIYFSYDVKMKEKGDIPEGYSVSREKKERFSLILESASTNQTSMYLCASSLYREEAFFGQGTRLTVV.